The clone carrying this TCR beta chain was seen ten or more times. Its antigen is unidentified. Molecular barcoding with unique molecular identifiers was used for the TCRbeta library. MiXCR, run by TCRdb on the PCR reads, gives a single entry per CDR3 protein. The table has 200,000 to 300,000 distinct CDR3 sequences, about 26% seen once. These data originate in a study of T-cell reconstitution after alpha-beta-depleted transplantation in children. Study results and caveats: Some patients showed high day-60 TCRbeta diversity, which derived from surviving recipient T cells and thymic progenitors.

Sequenced material: PBMCs, taken before TCRalphabeta/CD19-depleted stem cell transplant. The receptor comes from a girl aged 2-10 years with Fanconi anemia, due to receive a stem cell transplant.

The CDR3 region has the DNA TGTGCCAGCAGCCAAGAATTGACTCCGAAAGAGACCCAGTACTTC. Translated, it gives CASSQELTPKETQYF. The V and J genes are TRBV3-1 and TRBJ2-5; D gene unclear. The CDR3 is 15 residues long. The V end was cut by 0 bases, the J end by 3 bases, with 11 bases between. The germline CDR1 and CDR2 sequences are LGHDT and YNNKEL (reference sequence).